This T cell receptor (beta chain) was recorded in a study of blood T cell repertoires in COVID-19. In the study overall: The study drew acute and convalescent COVID-19 samples from the United States, Italy and Spain.

This CDR3 has 17 amino acids. With 5 bases removed from V and 0 bases from J, the gap between germline ends came to 18 bases. Germline assignment: CDR1 SGHTA and CDR2 FQGTGA. The repertoire was sequenced with immunoSEQ multiplex PCR; TCRdb's copy has only in-frame clones and lacks some. The table lists fewer than 350,000 clones, around 85% of them singletons, with about 2.2% in the top ten. The sequence was obtained from a woman aged 25 to 39 who had recovered from COVID-19. The material sequenced was peripheral blood. The chain carries TRBV7-3 and TRBJ2-3; possibly TRBD2 for D (5 bases). This chain's CDR3 is CASSPRASGPSTDTQYF. In DNA form, the CDR3 reads TGTGCCAGCAGCCCCCGGGCAAGCGGACCTAGCACAGATACGCAGTATTTT.